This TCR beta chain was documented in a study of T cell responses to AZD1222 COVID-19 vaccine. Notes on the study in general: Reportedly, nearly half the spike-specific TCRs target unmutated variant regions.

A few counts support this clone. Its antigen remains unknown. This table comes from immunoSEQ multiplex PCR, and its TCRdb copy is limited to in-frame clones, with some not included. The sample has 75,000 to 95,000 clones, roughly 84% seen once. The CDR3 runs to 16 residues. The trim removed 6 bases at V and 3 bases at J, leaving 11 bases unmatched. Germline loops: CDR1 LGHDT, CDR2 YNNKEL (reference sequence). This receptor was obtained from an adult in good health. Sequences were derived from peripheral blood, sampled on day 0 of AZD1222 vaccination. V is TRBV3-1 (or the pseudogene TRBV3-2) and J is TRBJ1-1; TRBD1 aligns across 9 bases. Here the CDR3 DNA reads TGTGCCAGCAGTCCCGGTGGGACAGGGTTGGACACTGAAGCTTTCTTT. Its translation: CASSPGGTGLDTEAFF.